The 11 T cell receptor beta chains below all came from one sample that was sequenced in a study of vaccination and CD4 T cells after COVID-19. The treatment denotes: roughly 10-day PBMC culture with coronavirus spike peptide pools or control peptides (ViraFEST assay). Sequenced with the Oncomine TCR Beta short-read assay was DNA taken from cultured CD4+ T cells. TCRdb redid the calling of the PCR reads with MiXCR, one entry per CDR3 protein. The table lists roughly 15,000 distinct CDR3 sequences, approximately 58% of them singletons, with 14% in the top ten. These receptors are not linked to any known antigen. Sequencing used CD4+ T cells from blood, cultured in vitro. These receptor sequences come from a human donor who had recovered from COVID-19.

This clonotype occurred a few times. The chain joins TRBV2 to TRBJ2-5; D is possibly TRBD2 (5 bases). V lost 7 bases to trimming and J lost 5 bases, with 8 bases between them. This CDR3 has 11 residues. Germline-derived CDR1 and CDR2 are SNHLY and FYNNEI. The CDR3 is CASKEEETQYF. CDR3 bases: TGTGCCAGCAAGGAGGAGGAGACCCAGTACTTC.

V gene TRBV6-1 combines with J gene TRBJ1-1; D is perhaps TRBD1 (5 bases). The CDR3 consists of 13 residues. Germline CDR1 is MNHNS and CDR2 is SASEGT. The ends were cut back, 6 bases at V and 11 bases at J, with 19 bases in the middle. CDR3 amino acids: CASSRHRQKSAFF. The DNA for the CDR3 is TGTGCCAGCAGCCGCCATAGACAGAAATCGGCTTTCTTT.

The chain employs TRBV7-9 and TRBJ2-6, with D unclear. V was trimmed by 1 base and J by 0 bases, leaving 10 bases between them. CDR1 is SEHNR and CDR2 is FQNEAQ in the germline V gene (reference sequence). The CDR3 runs 17 residues. The CDR3 spells CASSLVRSFSGANVLTF. In DNA, the CDR3 is TGTGCCAGCAGCTTAGTCCGCTCATTCTCTGGGGCCAACGTCCTGACTTTC.

This clonotype was seen only once. The chain carries TRBV6-1 and TRBJ2-1; 11 bases are a match to TRBD2. V dropped 2 bases and J dropped 4; count of bases not matched to a gene: 7. Germline-derived CDR1 and CDR2 are MNHNS and SASEGT. The CDR3 runs to 17 residues. The CDR3 sequence is CASSENPLAGGYNEQFF. The CDR3 region has the DNA TGTGCCAGCAGTGAAAACCCCCTAGCGGGAGGTTACAATGAGCAGTTCTTC.

This sequence joins TRBV6-1 and TRBJ2-7; 12 bases match TRBD2. Germline V gene data show CDR1 as MNHNS and CDR2 as SASEGT. The CDR3 runs to 16 residues. V was pared by 3 bases and J by 2 bases, with 5 bases of the junction left unmatched. The CDR3 nucleotides read TGTGCCAGCAGTGAGTGGACTAGCGGGGTTACCTACGAGCAGTACTTC. Translating it yields CASSEWTSGVTYEQYF.

The chain employs TRBV7-7 and TRBJ2-2; the match to TRBD2 covers 8 bases. The CDR3 totals 16 residues. The germline V gene encodes CDR1 SSHAT and CDR2 FNYEAQ (reference sequence). With 5 bases clipped from V and 4 bases from J, the junction kept 9 bases outside the gene matches. CDR3 amino acids: CASSPGLAGLTGELFF. In nucleotides, the CDR3 is TGTGCCAGCAGCCCCGGTCTAGCGGGCCTCACCGGGGAGCTGTTTTTT.

The V gene is TRBV5-1, the J gene TRBJ2-1, with a possible D match to TRBD1 (6 bases). Trimming took 5 bases from V and 5 from J, leaving 17 bases between them. Germline lookup yields CDR1 SGHRS and CDR2 YFSETQ. This CDR3 spans 15 amino acids. CDR3 sequence (DNA): TGCGCCAGCAGATTCATCAGGGGTCCGAACAATGAGCAGTTCTTC. Its translation: CASRFIRGPNNEQFF.

This chain links TRBV6-5 with TRBJ1-5; D remains unclear. The germline V and J ends were trimmed by 4 bases and 4 bases, with 8 bases remaining between them. Germline V gene data show CDR1 as MNHEY and CDR2 as SVGAGI. CDR3 length equals 13 residues. CDR3 residues: CASSFSQNQPQHF. For the CDR3, the DNA is TGTGCCAGCAGTTTTTCCCAAAATCAGCCCCAGCATTTT.

This chain connects TRBV12-3 or TRBV12-4 to TRBJ2-2, with unresolved D. The V gene lost 2 bases and the J gene lost 0 bases, with 10 bases spanning the gap. This CDR3 has 16 amino acids. CDR3 loop: CASSLQSSANTGELFF. The CDR3 DNA reads as TGTGCCAGCAGTTTACAGTCCTCTGCGAACACCGGGGAGCTGTTTTTT.

J is TRBJ2-2 and V is TRBV25-1, with D possibly being TRBD2 (5 bases). Germline V gene sequence: CDR1 MGHDK, CDR2 SYGVNS. V shed 6 bases and J shed 3 bases, with 14 bases lying between them. The CDR3 totals 15 residues. CDR3 region: CASRASREDTGELFF. CDR3 bases: TGTGCCAGCAGAGCTAGCCGCGAGGACACCGGGGAGCTGTTTTTT.

This clonotype has more than one count but fewer than ten. The chain is built from TRBV7-9 and TRBJ1-1; D not resolved. V shed 0 bases and J shed 1 base, with 6 bases lying between them. The CDR3 covers 14 residues. Per germline, CDR1 SEHNR and CDR2 FQNEAQ (reference sequence). CDR3 region: CASSLALGNTEAFF. The CDR3, as DNA: TGTGCCAGCAGCTTAGCCCTCGGGAACACTGAAGCTTTCTTT.